This record looks at one T cell receptor (beta chain) sequence and its context. Its antigen is undetermined. CDR3 size: 16 residues. Per the germline V gene, CDR1 is SGHRS and CDR2 is YFSETQ. The V segment lost 3 bases and the J segment 1 base; nucleotides outside the gene matches: 7. This specimen comes from a study of post-analysis software for immune sequencing data. Study-wide points: Clustering by F measure revealed strong co-clustering among samples prepared together in one batch. Higher frequency in patients than in controls was seen for about five TRBV segments, with TRBV5-6, TRBV5-1 and TRBV20-1 among them.

Incorporated into the TCR beta cDNA libraries were unique molecular identifiers, which served to reduce PCR and sequencing biases. TCRdb used MiXCR to reprocess the PCR reads, holding one entry per CDR3 protein. The sample lists hundreds of thousands of distinct CDR3 sequences; approximately 57% were seen once. The sample comprised blood. The origin of this receptor is a girl under 18 with multiple sclerosis. The chain couples TRBV5-1 to TRBJ2-7; 10 nucleotides align to TRBD1. CDR3: CASSWTGGASSYEQYF. DNA for the CDR3: TGCGCCAGCAGCTGGACAGGGGGGGCATCGTCCTACGAGCAGTACTTC.